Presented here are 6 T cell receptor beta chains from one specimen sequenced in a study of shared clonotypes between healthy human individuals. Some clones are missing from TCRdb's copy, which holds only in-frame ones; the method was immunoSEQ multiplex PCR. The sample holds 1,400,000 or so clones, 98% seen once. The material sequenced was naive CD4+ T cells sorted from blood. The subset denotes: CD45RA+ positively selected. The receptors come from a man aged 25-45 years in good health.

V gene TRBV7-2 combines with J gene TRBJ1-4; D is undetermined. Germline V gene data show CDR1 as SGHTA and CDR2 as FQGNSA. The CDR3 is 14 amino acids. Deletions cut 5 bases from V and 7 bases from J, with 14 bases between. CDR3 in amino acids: CASSRTTPGEKLFF. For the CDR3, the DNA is TGTGCCAGCAGCAGGACCACCCCGGGTGAAAAACTGTTTTTT.

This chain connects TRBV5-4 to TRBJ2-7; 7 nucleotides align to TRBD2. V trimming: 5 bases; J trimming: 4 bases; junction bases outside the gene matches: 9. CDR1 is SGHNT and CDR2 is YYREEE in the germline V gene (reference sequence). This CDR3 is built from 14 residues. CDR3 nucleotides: TGTGCCAGCAGTGCGGGGAGGGCCGAGTACGAGCAGTACTTC. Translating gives CASSAGRAEYEQYF.

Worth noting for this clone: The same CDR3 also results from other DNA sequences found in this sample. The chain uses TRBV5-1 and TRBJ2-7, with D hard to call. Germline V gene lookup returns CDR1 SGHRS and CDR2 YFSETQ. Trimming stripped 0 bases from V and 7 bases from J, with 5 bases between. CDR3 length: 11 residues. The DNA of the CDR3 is TGCGCCAGCAGCTTGGTAGGTGAGCAGTACTTC. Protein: CASSLVGEQYF.

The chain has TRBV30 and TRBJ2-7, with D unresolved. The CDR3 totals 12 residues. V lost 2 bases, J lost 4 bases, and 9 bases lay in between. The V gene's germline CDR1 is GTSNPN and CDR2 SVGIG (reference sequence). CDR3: CAWSRLVYEQYF. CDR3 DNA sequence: TGTGCCTGGAGTAGGTTAGTTTACGAGCAGTACTTC.

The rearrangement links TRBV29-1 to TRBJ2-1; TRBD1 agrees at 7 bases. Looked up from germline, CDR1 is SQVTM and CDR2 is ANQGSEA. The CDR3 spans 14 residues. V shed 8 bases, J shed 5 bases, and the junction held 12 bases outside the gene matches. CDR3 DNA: TGCAGCTTCTTAGGGGGCACGAGCGACAATGAGCAGTTCTTC. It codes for CSFLGGTSDNEQFF.

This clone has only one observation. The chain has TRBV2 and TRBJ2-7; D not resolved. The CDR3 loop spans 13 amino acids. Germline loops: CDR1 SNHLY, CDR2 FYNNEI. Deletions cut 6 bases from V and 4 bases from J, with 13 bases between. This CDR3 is CASRSNGPYEQYF. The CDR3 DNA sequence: TGTGCCAGCAGGAGCAACGGGCCGTACGAGCAGTACTTC. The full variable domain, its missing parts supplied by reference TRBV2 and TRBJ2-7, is EPEVTQTPSHQVTQMGQEVILRCVPISNHLYFYWYRQILGQKVEFLVSFYNNEISEKSEIFDDQFSVERPDGSNFTLKIRSTKLEDSAMYFCASRSNGPYEQYFGPGTRLTVT.